This T cell receptor beta chain originates from a study of human T cells and chemical hapten exposure. Study summary: Patients having alopecia areata, totalis or universalis were mostly female.

TCRdb processed the RACE reads anew with MiXCR; each CDR3 protein has one entry. The table lists roughly 380,000 distinct CDR3 sequences, more than 4.5% of them singletons. This clonotype was picked up a small number of times. Time point denoted: patch test 1, 2 weeks after DPC sensitization. Treatment of the sample: therapeutic diphenylcyclopropenone sensitization with weekly scalp DPC. Sequencing was performed on whole blood, taken in connection with sensitization to the hapten diphenylcyclopropenone (DPC). The sequence came from a woman between 45 and 60 years old with alopecia areata. Some clones in this sample may be carry-over from other donors' samples.

As DNA, the CDR3 is TGCGCCAGCAGCCAAGAATTTATCCTGGTTGGGAGTTCCTACAATGAGCAGTTCTTC. Amino acids: CASSQEFILVGSSYNEQFF. This sequence joins TRBV4-3 and TRBJ2-1; a weak D match, TRBD2 (5 bases). CDR3 length equals 19 residues. Germline lookup yields CDR1 LGHNA and CDR2 YSLEER. The germline V and J ends were trimmed by 0 bases and 1 base, with 19 bases remaining between them.